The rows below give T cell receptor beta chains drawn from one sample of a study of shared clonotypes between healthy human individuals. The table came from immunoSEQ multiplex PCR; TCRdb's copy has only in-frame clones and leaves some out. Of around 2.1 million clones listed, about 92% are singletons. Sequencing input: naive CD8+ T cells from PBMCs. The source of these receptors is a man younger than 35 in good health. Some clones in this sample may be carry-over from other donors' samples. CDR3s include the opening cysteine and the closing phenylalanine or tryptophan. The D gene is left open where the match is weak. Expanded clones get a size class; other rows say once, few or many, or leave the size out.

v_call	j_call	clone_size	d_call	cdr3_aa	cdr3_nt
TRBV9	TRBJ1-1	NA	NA	CASSVGSGRGGSTEAFF	TGTGCCAGCAGCGTAGGATCCGGGAGGGGAGGGAGCACTGAAGCTTTCTTT
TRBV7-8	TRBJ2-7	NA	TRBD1	CASSLGQGDFHEQYF	TGTGCCAGCAGCCTGGGACAGGGGGATTTCCACGAGCAGTACTTC
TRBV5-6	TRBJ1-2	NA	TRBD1	CASSWGTGRNGYTF	TGTGCCAGCAGCTGGGGGACAGGGAGGAATGGCTACACCTTC
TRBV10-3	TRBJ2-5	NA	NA	CAISESGATQYF	TGTGCCATCAGTGAATCAGGAGCGACCCAGTACTTC
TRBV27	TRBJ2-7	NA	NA	CASSFFGGSSYEQYF	TGTGCCAGCAGTTTTTTTGGCGGAAGCTCCTACGAGCAGTACTTC
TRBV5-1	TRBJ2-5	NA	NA	CASSYGQTSWETQYF	TGCGCCAGCAGCTATGGACAGACCTCCTGGGAGACCCAGTACTTC
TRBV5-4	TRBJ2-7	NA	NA	CASSLGRGDYEQYF	TGTGCCAGCAGCTTAGGCAGGGGGGATTACGAGCAGTACTTC
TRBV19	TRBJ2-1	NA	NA	CACRLGDNEQFF	TGTGCATGTAGGTTGGGGGATAATGAGCAGTTCTTC
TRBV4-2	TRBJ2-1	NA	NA	CASSQQLGVEQFF	TGTGCCAGCAGCCAGCAACTAGGTGTTGAGCAGTTCTTC
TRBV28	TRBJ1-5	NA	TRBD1	CASSFRTGERNQPQHF	TGTGCCAGCAGTTTCCGGACAGGGGAACGCAATCAGCCCCAGCATTTT
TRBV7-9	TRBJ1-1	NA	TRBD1	CASSILWGTGAVAFF	TGTGCCAGCAGCATCCTTTGGGGGACAGGGGCGGTAGCTTTCTTT
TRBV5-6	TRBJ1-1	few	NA	CASSLTGNTEAFF	TGTGCCAGCAGCTTGACAGGGAACACTGAAGCTTTCTTT
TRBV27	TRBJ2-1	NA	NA	CASSRGPEQFF	TGTGCCAGCAGCCGGGGGCCGGAGCAGTTCTTC
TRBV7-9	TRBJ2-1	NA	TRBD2	CASRSSSGKGYNEQFF	TGTGCCAGCAGATCATCTAGCGGGAAGGGCTACAATGAGCAGTTCTTC
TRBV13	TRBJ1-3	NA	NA	CASSLGGGAGNTIYF	TGTGCCAGCAGCTTAGGGGGCGGGGCTGGAAACACCATATATTTT
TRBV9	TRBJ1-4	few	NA	CASSALGGAYEKLFF	TGTGCCAGCAGCGCCCTGGGAGGGGCTTATGAAAAACTGTTTTTT
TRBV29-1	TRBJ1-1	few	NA	CSGMNTEAFF	TGCAGCGGTATGAACACTGAAGCTTTCTTT
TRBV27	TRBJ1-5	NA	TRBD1	CASSPDRVDQPQHF	TGTGCCAGCAGTCCGGACAGGGTCGATCAGCCCCAGCATTTT
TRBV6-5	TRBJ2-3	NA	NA	CASRAGFSTDTQYF	TGTGCCAGCAGGGCGGGGTTTAGCACAGATACGCAGTATTTT
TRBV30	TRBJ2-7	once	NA	CAWRYRGGSYEQYF	TGTGCCTGGAGGTACCGGGGTGGTTCCTACGAGCAGTACTTC
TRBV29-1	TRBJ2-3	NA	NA	CSVEGRGSADTQYF	TGCAGCGTTGAAGGCCGGGGTTCGGCAGATACGCAGTATTTT
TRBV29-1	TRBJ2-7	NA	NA	CSVHSSSYEQYF	TGCAGCGTTCACAGCTCTTCCTACGAGCAGTACTTC
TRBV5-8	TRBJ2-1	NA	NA	CASSLLIREQFF	TGTGCCAGCAGCTTGCTTATCCGGGAGCAGTTCTTC
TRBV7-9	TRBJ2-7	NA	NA	CASSLADSLFYEQYF	TGTGCCAGCAGCTTAGCGGACTCTCTTTTCTACGAGCAGTACTTC
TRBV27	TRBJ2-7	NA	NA	CASSLSMQPTYEQYF	TGTGCCAGCAGTTTATCGATGCAGCCAACCTACGAGCAGTACTTC
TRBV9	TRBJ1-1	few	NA	CASSVSWDRVNTEAFF	TGTGCCAGCAGCGTCAGCTGGGATCGGGTGAACACTGAAGCTTTCTTT
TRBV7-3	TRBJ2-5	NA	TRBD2	CASSLTSSGMETQYF	TGTGCCAGCAGCTTAACGTCTAGCGGGATGGAGACCCAGTACTTC
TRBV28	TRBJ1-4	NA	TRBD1	CASSFTGDEKLFF	TGTGCCAGCAGTTTTACAGGGGATGAAAAACTGTTTTTT
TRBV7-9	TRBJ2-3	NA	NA	CASSSRDSFFTDTQYF	TGTGCCAGCAGCTCGCGGGACTCCTTTTTCACAGATACGCAGTATTTT
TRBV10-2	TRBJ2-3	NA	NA	CASRGDSTDTQYF	TGCGCCAGCAGAGGGGACAGCACAGATACGCAGTATTTT
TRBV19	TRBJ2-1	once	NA	CASSIRLRDEQFF	TGTGCCAGTAGTATTCGATTGAGGGATGAGCAGTTCTTC
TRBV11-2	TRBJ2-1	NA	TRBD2	CASSFLASGYNEQFF	TGTGCCAGCAGCTTTTTGGCTAGCGGATACAATGAGCAGTTCTTC
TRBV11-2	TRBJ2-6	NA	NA	CASSLLQRESSGANVLTF	TGTGCCAGCAGCTTACTACAGCGCGAAAGCTCTGGGGCCAACGTCCTGACTTTC
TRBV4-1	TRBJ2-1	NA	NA	CASSQVGYEQFF	TGCGCCAGCAGCCAGGTGGGGTATGAGCAGTTCTTC
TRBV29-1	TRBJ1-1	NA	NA	CSVESPTLLNTEAFF	TGCAGCGTTGAAAGTCCTACCCTTTTGAACACTGAAGCTTTCTTT
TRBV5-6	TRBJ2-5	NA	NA	CASSHKSGPLEETQYF	TGTGCCAGCAGTCACAAGTCCGGGCCCTTAGAAGAGACCCAGTACTTC
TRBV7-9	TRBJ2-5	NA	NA	CASSIRAVDGETQYF	TGTGCCAGCAGCATCAGGGCCGTAGATGGGGAGACCCAGTACTTC
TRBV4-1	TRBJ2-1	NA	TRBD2	CASSPRLAGEIYNEQFF	TGCGCCAGCAGCCCCAGACTAGCGGGAGAAATCTACAATGAGCAGTTCTTC
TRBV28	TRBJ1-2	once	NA	CASSLKVSYGYTF	TGTGCCAGCAGTTTAAAAGTCTCCTATGGCTACACCTTC
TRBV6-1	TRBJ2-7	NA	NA	CASSELVPPGVGQYF	TGTGCCAGCAGTGAACTCGTTCCCCCAGGGGTCGGGCAGTACTTC
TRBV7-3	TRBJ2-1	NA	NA	CASSLGGGNEQFF	TGTGCCAGCAGCTTAGGAGGGGGGAATGAGCAGTTCTTC
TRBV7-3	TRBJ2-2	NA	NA	CASSSGRDNTGELFF	TGTGCCAGCAGCTCGGGGAGAGATAACACCGGGGAGCTGTTTTTT
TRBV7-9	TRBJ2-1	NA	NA	CASRTPYNEQFF	TGTGCCAGCAGGACCCCCTACAATGAGCAGTTCTTC
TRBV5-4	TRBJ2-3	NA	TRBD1	CASSSRTGGVYTQYF	TGTGCCAGCAGCTCACGGACAGGGGGGGTATATACGCAGTATTTT
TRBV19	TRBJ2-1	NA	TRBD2	CASYTGGGNEQFF	TGTGCCAGCTATACGGGAGGGGGCAATGAGCAGTTCTTC
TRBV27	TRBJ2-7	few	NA	CASSLSRTYEQYF	TGTGCCAGCAGTTTAAGTAGGACCTACGAGCAGTACTTC
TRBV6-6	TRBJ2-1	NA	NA	CASSYPRDPGGNEQFF	TGTGCCAGCAGTTACCCCCGGGACCCCGGAGGCAATGAGCAGTTCTTC
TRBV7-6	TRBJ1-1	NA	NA	CASSLDGLGLPNTEAFF	TGTGCCAGCAGCTTAGATGGATTAGGACTACCGAACACTGAAGCTTTCTTT
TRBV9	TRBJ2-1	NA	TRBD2	CASSRGGGRYNEQFF	TGTGCCAGCAGCCGGGGCGGCGGGAGGTACAATGAGCAGTTCTTC
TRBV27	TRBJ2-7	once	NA	CASSPGPFYEQYF	TGTGCCAGCAGTCCGGGACCTTTCTACGAGCAGTACTTC
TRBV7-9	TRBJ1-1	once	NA	CASSTRTDTNTEAFF	TGTGCCAGCAGCACGCGGACAGATACGAACACTGAAGCTTTCTTT
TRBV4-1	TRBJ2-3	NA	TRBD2	CASSFLVGGRDTQYF	TGCGCCAGCAGCTTCCTGGTAGGCGGGAGGGATACGCAGTATTTT
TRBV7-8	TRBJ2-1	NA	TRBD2	CASSSGTSGRPEQFF	TGTGCCAGCAGCTCCGGGACTAGCGGGAGGCCTGAGCAGTTCTTC
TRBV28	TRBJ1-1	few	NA	CASTSGTRNTEAFF	TGTGCCAGCACCTCCGGGACACGGAACACTGAAGCTTTCTTT
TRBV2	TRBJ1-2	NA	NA	CASSDFNRGWHYGYTF	TGTGCCAGCAGTGACTTTAATCGGGGTTGGCACTATGGCTACACCTTC
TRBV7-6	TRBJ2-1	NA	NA	CASSGNEQFF	TGTGCCAGCAGCGGCAATGAGCAGTTCTTC
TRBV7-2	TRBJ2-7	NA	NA	CASSSHLQGGEQYF	TGTGCCAGCAGCTCCCACCTCCAGGGCGGCGAGCAGTACTTC
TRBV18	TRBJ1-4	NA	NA	CASSPLGEVAEKLFF	TGTGCCAGCTCACCATTAGGGGAAGTGGCTGAAAAACTGTTTTTT
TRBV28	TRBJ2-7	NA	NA	CASTAWVGHEQYF	TGTGCCAGCACCGCGTGGGTAGGACACGAGCAGTACTTC
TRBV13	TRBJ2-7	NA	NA	CASSARTTYEQYF	TGTGCCAGCAGCGCCCGAACAACCTACGAGCAGTACTTC